This T cell receptor (beta chain) was sequenced during a study of blood T cell repertoires in COVID-19. Study-level information: The analysed material was cDNA or gDNA that came from T cells, B-cell-depleted T cells, or PBMCs.

Sequenced by immunoSEQ multiplex PCR; TCRdb stores in-frame clones only, minus some. The sample has about 220,000 clones, approximately 83% seen once. The length of the CDR3 is 15 residues. Germline V gene lookup returns CDR1 MNHEY and CDR2 SVGAGI. Losses at the gene ends were 0 bases for V and 5 bases for J; bases not matched to a gene: 6. What was sequenced was peripheral blood. The clonotype comes from a woman aged 25-40 years who had recovered from COVID-19. The chain employs TRBV6-5 and TRBJ1-1, with 7 positions matching TRBD1. The CDR3 DNA reads as TGTGCCAGCAGTTACTCGGAAACAGGGGTTACTGAAGCTTTCTTT. This translates into CASSYSETGVTEAFF.